This T cell receptor beta chain was captured in a study of cytomegalovirus exposure and HLA in healthy donors. Study summary: When about 400 donors were genotyped, about 80% of them were found to fall in the Caucasian-associated ancestry cluster. The study, taken as a whole, reports: TCR association rates varied by HLA locus in a later analysis, with DRB1 highest and HLA-C lowest. Cytomegalovirus association was assigned to under 200 TCR beta chains.

The CDR3 runs 16 residues. V gave up 3 bases and J gave up 0 bases; unmatched junction bases: 7. Looked up from germline, CDR1 is SGHNT and CDR2 is YYREEE (reference sequence). The primer mix had 60 Vbeta and 13 Jbeta primers. Data came from immunoSEQ multiplex PCR; TCRdb stores just in-frame clones and leaves some out. The table records 150,000 or so clones, about 80% of them present only once. About this clone itself: Its antigen is as yet unknown.

This rearrangement joins TRBV5-4 to TRBJ2-3; 7 bases map to TRBD2. The receptor comes from a man aged 40-49 years in good health and CMV-seronegative. The material sequenced was PBMCs. CDR3 loop: CASSSQEGGSTDTQYF. As DNA, the CDR3 is TGTGCCAGCAGCTCCCAGGAGGGAGGGAGCACAGATACGCAGTATTTT.